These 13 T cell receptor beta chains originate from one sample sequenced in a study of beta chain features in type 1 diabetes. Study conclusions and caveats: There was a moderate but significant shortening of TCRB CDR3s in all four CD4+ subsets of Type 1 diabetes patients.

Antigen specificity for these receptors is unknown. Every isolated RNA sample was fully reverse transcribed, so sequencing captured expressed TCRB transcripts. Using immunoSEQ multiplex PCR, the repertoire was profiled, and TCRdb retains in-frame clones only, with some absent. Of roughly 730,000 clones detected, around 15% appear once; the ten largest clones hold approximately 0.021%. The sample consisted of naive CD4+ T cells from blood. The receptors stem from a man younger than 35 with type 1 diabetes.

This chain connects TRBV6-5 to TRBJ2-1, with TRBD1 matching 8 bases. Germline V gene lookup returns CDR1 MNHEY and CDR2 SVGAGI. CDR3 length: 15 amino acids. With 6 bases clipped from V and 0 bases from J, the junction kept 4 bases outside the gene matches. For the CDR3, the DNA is TGTGCCAGCAGATGGACAGGGAGCTCCTACAATGAGCAGTTCTTC. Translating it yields CASRWTGSSYNEQFF.

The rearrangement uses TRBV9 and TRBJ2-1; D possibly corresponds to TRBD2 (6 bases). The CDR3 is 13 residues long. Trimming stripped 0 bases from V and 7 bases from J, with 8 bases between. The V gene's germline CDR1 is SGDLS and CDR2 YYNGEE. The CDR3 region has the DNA TGTGCCAGCAGCGTAGAGGAGGGGAATGAGCAGTTCTTC. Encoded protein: CASSVEEGNEQFF.

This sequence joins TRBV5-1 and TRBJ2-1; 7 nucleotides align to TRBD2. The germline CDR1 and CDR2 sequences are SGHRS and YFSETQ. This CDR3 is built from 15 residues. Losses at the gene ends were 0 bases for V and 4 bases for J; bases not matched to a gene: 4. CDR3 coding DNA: TGCGCCAGCAGCTTGGCTGCGGGGGATTACAATGAGCAGTTCTTC. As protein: CASSLAAGDYNEQFF.

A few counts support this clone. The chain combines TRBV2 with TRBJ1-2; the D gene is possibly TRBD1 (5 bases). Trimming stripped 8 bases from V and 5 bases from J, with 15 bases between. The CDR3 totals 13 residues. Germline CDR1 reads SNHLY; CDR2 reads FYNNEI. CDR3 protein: CASAREGEYGYTF. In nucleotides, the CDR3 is TGTGCCAGCGCACGGGAAGGGGAGTATGGCTACACCTTC.

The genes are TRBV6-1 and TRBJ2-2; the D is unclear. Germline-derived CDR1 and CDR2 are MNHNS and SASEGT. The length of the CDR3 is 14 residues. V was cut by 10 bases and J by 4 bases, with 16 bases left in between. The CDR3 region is CAISSVSATGELFF. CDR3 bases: TGTGCCATTTCCAGTGTTTCCGCCACCGGGGAGCTGTTTTTT.

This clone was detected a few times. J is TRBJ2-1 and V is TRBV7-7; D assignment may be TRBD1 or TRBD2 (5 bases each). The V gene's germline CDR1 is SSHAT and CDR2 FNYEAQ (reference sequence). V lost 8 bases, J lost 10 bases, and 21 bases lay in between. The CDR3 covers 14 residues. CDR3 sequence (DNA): TGTGCCAGCTCCCAAGGGACCGGGCAATCGGAGCAGTTCTTC. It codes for CASSQGTGQSEQFF.

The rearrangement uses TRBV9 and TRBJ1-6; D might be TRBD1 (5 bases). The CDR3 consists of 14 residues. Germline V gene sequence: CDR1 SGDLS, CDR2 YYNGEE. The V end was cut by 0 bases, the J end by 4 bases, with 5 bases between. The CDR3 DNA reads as TGTGCCAGCAGCGTAGGACAGTATAATTCACCCCTCCACTTT. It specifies CASSVGQYNSPLHF.

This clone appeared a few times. CDR3 DNA sequence: TGTGCCAGCAGCAGGGACGGGAAAGAGTCACCCCTCCACTTT. Translation: CASSRDGKESPLHF. This chain links TRBV6-5 with TRBJ1-6, with a weak D call TRBD1 (5 bases). Germline-derived CDR1 and CDR2 are MNHEY and SVGAGI. The CDR3 has 14 amino acids. Trimming removed 6 bases from V and 10 bases from J, with 16 bases in between.

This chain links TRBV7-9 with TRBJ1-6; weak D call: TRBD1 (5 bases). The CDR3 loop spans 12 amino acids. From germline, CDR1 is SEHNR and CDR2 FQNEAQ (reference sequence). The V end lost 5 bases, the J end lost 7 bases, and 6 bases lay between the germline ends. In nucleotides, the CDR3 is TGTGCCAGCAGCCGACAGAATTCACCCCTCCACTTT. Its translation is CASSRQNSPLHF.

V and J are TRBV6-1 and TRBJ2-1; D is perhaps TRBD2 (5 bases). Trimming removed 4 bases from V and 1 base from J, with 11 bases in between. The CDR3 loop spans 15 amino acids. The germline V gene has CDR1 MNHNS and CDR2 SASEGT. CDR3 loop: CASSVEGGSYNEQFF. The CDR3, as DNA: TGTGCCAGCAGTGTTGAGGGCGGATCCTACAATGAGCAGTTCTTC.

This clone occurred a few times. CDR3 bases: TGCGCCAGCAGGGCAGACACCAATTCACCCCTCCACTTT. It codes for CASRADTNSPLHF. The chain joins TRBV5-1 to TRBJ1-6; D is unresolved. Per the germline V gene, CDR1 is SGHRS and CDR2 is YFSETQ. CDR3 length equals 13 residues. Trimming shortened V by 5 bases and J by 7 bases, and 10 bases separated the two germline ends.

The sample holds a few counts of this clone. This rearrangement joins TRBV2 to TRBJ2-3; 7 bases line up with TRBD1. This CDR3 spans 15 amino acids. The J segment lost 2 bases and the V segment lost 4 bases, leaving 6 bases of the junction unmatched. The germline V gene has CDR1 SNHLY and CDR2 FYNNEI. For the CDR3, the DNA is TGTGCCAGCAGTGTTGGGACAGATTACACAGATACGCAGTATTTT. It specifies CASSVGTDYTDTQYF.

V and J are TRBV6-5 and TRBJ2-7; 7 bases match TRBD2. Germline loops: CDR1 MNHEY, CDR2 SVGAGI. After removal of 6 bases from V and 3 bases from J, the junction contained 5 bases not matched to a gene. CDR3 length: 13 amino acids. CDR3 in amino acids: CASRTSRLYEQYF. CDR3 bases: TGTGCCAGCAGGACTAGCAGACTCTACGAGCAGTACTTC.